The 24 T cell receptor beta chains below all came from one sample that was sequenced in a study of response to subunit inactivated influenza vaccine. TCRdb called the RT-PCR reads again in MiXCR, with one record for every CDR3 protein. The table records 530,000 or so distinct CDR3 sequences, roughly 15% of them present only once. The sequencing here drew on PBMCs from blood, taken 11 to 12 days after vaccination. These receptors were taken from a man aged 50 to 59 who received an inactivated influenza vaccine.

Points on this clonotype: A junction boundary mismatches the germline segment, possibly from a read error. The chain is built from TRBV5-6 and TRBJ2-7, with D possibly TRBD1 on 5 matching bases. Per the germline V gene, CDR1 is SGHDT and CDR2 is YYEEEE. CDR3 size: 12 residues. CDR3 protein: CASSLRTLEQSF. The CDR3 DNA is TGTGCCAGCAGTCTCCGGACACTCGAGCAGTCCTTC.

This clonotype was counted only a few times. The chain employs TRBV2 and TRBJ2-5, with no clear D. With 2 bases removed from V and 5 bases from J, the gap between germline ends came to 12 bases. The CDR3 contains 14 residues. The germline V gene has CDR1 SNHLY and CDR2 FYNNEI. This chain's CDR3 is CASSELWIGETQYF. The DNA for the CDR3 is TGTGCCAGCAGTGAATTATGGATTGGGGAGACCCAGTACTTC.

This CDR3 is CAISLTNYEQYF. CDR3 coding DNA: TGTGCCATCAGTTTGACGAACTACGAGCAGTACTTC. The chain uses TRBV10-3 and TRBJ2-7; D is ambiguous. V lost 5 bases and J 3 bases, leaving 8 bases between the germline ends. Germline CDR1 and CDR2: ENHRY and SYGVKD. The CDR3 covers 12 residues.

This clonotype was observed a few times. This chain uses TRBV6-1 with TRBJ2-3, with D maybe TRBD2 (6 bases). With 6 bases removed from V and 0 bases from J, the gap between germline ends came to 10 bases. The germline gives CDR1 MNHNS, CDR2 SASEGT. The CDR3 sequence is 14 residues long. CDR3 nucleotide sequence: TGTGCCAGCAGGGGTCGGGGGAGCACAGATACGCAGTATTTT. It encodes CASRGRGSTDTQYF.

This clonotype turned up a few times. Written as DNA, the CDR3 is TGCAGCGTTCTAGGGGGGCGGGGGAAGAACACTGAAGCTTTCTTT. Translation: CSVLGGRGKNTEAFF. The V call is TRBV29-1, the J call TRBJ1-1, with D possibly being TRBD1 (6 bases). CDR1 and CDR2 from the germline V gene are SQVTM and ANQGSEA. V lost 5 bases and J lost 1, with 17 bases in between. The CDR3 loop spans 15 amino acids.

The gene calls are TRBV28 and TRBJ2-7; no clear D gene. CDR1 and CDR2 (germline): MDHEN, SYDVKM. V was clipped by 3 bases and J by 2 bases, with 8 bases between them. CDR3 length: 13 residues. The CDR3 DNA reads TGTGCCAGCAGTTTCGGACCGGCCTACGAGCAGTACTTC. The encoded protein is CASSFGPAYEQYF.

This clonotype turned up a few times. In nucleotides, the CDR3 is TGTGCCATCAGTGAACAGGGGTGGGGGGAGACCCAGTACTTC. This encodes CAISEQGWGETQYF. The J gene is TRBJ2-5, the V gene TRBV10-3; 7 bases match TRBD1. V shed 3 bases, J shed 5 bases, and the junction held 6 bases outside the gene matches. The length of the CDR3 is 14 residues. The germline V gene has CDR1 ENHRY and CDR2 SYGVKD.

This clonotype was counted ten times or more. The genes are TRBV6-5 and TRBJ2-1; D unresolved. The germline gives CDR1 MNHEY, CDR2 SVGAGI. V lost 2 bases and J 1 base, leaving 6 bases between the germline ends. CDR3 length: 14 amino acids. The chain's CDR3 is CASSYVGSYNEQFF. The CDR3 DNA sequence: TGTGCCAGCAGTTACGTGGGTTCCTACAATGAGCAGTTCTTC.

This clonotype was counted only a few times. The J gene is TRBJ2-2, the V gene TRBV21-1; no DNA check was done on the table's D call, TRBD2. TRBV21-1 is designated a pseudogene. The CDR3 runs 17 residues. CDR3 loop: CASSHPGLAGNTGELFF. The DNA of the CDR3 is TGTGCCAGCAGCCACCCGGGACTAGCGGGGAACACCGGGGAGCTGTTTTTT.

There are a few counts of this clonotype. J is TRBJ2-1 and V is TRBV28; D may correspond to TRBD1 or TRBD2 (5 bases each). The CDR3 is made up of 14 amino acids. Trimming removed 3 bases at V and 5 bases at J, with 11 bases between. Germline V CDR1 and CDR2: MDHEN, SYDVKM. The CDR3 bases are TGTGCCAGCAGTTTGGGCCTGGGGGACAATGAGCAGTTCTTC. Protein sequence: CASSLGLGDNEQFF.

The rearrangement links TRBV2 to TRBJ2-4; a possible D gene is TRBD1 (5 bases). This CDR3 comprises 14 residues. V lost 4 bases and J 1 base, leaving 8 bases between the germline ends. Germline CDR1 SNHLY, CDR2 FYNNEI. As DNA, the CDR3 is TGTGCCAGCAGTGTCTCAGGGGCCAAAAACATTCAGTACTTC. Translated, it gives CASSVSGAKNIQYF. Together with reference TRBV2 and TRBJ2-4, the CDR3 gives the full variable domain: EPEVTQTPSHQVTQMGQEVILRCVPISNHLYFYWYRQILGQKVEFLVSFYNNEISEKSEIFDDQFSVERPDGSNFTLKIRSTKLEDSAMYFCASSVSGAKNIQYFGAGTRLSVL.

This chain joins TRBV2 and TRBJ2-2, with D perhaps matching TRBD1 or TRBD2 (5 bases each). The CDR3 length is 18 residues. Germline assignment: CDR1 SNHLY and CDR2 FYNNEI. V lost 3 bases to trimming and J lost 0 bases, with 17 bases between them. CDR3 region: CASSEGWGWSANTGELFF. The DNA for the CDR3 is TGTGCCAGCAGTGAGGGCTGGGGGTGGTCCGCGAACACCGGGGAGCTGTTTTTT.

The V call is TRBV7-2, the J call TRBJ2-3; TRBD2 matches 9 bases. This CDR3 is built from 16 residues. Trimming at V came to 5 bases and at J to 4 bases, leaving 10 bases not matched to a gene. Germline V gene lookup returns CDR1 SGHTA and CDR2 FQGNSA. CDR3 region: CASSKPPGLAPDTQYF. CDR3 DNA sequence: TGTGCCAGCAGCAAACCCCCGGGACTAGCCCCAGATACGCAGTATTTT.

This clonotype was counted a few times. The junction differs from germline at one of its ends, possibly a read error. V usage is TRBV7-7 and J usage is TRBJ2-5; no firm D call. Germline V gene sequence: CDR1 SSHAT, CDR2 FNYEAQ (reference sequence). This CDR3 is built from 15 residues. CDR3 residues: CASSLAGRLQETQYF. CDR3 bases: TGTGCTAGCAGCTTAGCTGGCAGGCTCCAAGAGACCCAGTACTTC.

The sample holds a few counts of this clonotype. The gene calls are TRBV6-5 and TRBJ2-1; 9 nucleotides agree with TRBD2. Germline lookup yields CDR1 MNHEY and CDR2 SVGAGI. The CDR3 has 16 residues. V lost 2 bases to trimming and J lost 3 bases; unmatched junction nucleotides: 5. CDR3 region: CASSYGAGGRYNEQFF. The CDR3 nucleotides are TGTGCCAGCAGTTACGGAGCGGGGGGCCGCTACAATGAGCAGTTCTTC.

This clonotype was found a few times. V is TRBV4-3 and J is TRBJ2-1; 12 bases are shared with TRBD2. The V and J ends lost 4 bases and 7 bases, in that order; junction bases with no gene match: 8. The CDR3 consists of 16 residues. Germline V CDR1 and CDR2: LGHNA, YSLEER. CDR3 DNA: TGCGCCAGCAGCCTATGGACTAGCGGGATGATGAATGAGCAGTTCTTC. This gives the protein CASSLWTSGMMNEQFF.

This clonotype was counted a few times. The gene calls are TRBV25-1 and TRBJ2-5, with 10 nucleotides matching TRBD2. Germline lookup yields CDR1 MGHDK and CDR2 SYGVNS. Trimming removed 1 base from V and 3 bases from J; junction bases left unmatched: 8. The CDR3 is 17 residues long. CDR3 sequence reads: CASSELAQRGGKETQYF. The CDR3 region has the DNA TGTGCCAGCAGTGAATTAGCCCAGCGGGGGGGTAAAGAGACCCAGTACTTC.

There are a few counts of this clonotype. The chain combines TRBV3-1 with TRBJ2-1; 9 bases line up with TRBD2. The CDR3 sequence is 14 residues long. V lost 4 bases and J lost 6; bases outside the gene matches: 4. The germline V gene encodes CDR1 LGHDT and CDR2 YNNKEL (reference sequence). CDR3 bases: TGTGCCAGCAGCCCAATGACTAGCGGCAATGAGCAGTTCTTC. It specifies CASSPMTSGNEQFF.

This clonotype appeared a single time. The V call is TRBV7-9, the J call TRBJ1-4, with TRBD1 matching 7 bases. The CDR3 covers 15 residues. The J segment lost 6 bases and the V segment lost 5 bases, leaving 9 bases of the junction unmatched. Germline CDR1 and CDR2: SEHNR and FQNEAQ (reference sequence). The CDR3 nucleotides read TGTGCCAGCAGCCCAGGGGGGACTATCGATGAAAAACTGTTTTTT. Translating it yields CASSPGGTIDEKLFF.

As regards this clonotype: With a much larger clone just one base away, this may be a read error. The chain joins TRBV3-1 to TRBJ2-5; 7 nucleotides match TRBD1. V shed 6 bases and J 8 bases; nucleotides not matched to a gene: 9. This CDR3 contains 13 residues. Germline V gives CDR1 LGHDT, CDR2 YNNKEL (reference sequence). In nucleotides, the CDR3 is TGTGCCAGCAGTTGGGACAGCTTGTACACCCAGTACTTC. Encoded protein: CASSWDSLYTQYF.

CDR3 in amino acids: CASSPGTGDIVSRGLYF. In DNA, the CDR3 is TGCGCCAGCAGCCCAGGTACCGGGGATATAGTTTCCCGGGGGCTGTATTTT. J is TRBJ2-3 and V is TRBV5-1, with D perhaps given as TRBD1 or TRBD2 (6 bases each). The germline CDR1 and CDR2 sequences are SGHRS and YFSETQ. This CDR3 is built from 17 residues. Trimming cost V 4 bases and J 14 bases, with 32 bases left between them.

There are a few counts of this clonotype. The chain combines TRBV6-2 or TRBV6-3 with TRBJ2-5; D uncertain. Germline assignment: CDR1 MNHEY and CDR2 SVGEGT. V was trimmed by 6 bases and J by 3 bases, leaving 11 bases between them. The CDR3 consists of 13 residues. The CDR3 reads CASRPPGEETQYF. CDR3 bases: TGTGCCAGCAGACCCCCCGGAGAAGAGACCCAGTACTTC.

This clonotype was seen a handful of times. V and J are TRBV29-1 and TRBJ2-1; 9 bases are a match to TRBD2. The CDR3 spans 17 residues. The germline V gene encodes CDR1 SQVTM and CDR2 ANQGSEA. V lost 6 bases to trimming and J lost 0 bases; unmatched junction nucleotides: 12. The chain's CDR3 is CSVTPGLALRSYNEQFF. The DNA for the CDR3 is TGCAGCGTCACCCCGGGACTAGCTCTTCGCTCCTACAATGAGCAGTTCTTC.

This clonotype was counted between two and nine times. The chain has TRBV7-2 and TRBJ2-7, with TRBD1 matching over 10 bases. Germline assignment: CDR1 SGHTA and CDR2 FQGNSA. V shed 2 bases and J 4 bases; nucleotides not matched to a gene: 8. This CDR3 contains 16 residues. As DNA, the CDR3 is TGTGCCAGCAGCTTAAAAAGCGACAGGGGGCCTTACGAGCAGTACTTC. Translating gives CASSLKSDRGPYEQYF.